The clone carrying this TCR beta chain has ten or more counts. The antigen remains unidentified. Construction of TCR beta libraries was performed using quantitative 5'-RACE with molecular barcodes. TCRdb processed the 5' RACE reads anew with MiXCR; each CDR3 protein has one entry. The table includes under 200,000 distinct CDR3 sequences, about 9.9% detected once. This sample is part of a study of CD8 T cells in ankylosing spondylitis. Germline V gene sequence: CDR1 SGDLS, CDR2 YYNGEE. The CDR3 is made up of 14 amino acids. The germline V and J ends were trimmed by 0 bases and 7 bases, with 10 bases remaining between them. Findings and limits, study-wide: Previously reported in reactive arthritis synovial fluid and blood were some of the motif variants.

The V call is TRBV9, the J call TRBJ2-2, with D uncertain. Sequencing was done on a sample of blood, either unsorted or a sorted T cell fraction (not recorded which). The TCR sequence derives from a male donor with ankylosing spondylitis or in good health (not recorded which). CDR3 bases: TGTGCCAGCAGCGTAGAACCCCTGGTCGGGGAGCTGTTTTTT. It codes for CASSVEPLVGELFF.